The 23 T cell receptor beta chains given below trace back to one sample, sequenced in a study of regulatory T cells in long-lasting Graves disease. Building the TCR beta libraries relied on iRepertoire HTBI primers, and CDR3 regions underwent Arm-PCR. TCRdb recomputed calls from the multiplex PCR reads with MiXCR, one row per CDR3 protein. The sample holds some 420,000 distinct CDR3 sequences; about 22% are singletons and the top ten take around 13%. The sample's time point: persistent/refractory GD, antithyroid drugs over 5 years with positive TRAb. Generation of the TCR library employed RNA extracted from PBMCs. This specimen was peripheral blood mononuclear cells (PBMCs), taken when the disease was refractory, from a patient treated with antithyroid drugs. These receptor sequences come from a female donor with Graves disease.

This chain joins TRBV3-1 and TRBJ1-3, with a weak D call TRBD1 (5 bases). The germline gives CDR1 LGHDT, CDR2 YNNKEL (reference sequence). Trimming pared 2 bases from V and 8 bases from J, leaving 13 bases between. The length of the CDR3 is 14 residues. CDR3 DNA: TGTGCCAGCAGCCAAAAGGGACTCCCGGACACCATATATTTT. It yields the protein CASSQKGLPDTIYF.

The chain is built from TRBV7-3 and TRBJ1-1, with a tentative D call TRBD1 (5 bases). Looked up from germline, CDR1 is SGHTA and CDR2 is FQGTGA. The CDR3 runs to 16 residues. V lost 2 bases to trimming and J lost 3 bases, with 16 bases between them. The CDR3 coding sequence is TGTGCCAGCAGCTTATCGGACGGGGCGGTCGACACTGAAGCTTTCTTT. It yields the protein CASSLSDGAVDTEAFF.

The V and J genes are TRBV5-8 and TRBJ1-5, with TRBD1 as a possible D gene (6 bases). The germline V gene has CDR1 SGHTS and CDR2 YDEGEE. V dropped 0 bases and J dropped 3 bases, with 10 bases sitting between them. This CDR3 comprises 15 residues. The CDR3 sequence is CASSLGPGVNQPQHF. As DNA, the CDR3 is TGTGCCAGCAGCTTGGGCCCAGGGGTCAATCAGCCCCAGCATTTT.

This clonotype was recorded at least ten times. The rearrangement joins TRBV20-1 to TRBJ2-5; D gene uncertain. Trimming pared 0 bases from V and 1 base from J, leaving 6 bases between. Per germline, CDR1 DFQATT and CDR2 SNEGSKA (reference sequence). The CDR3 spans 13 residues. In DNA, the CDR3 is TGCAGTGCTAGAGAAGGCGGCCAAGAGACCCAGTACTTC. It specifies CSAREGGQETQYF.

In its sample, this clonotype was seen many times. At one end the junction does not follow the germline gene, possibly because of a read error. J is TRBJ2-7 and V is TRBV12-3 or TRBV12-4, with unresolved D. The CDR3 sequence is 11 residues long. CDR3 in amino acids: CTSSLVGEQYF. In nucleotides, the CDR3 is TGTACCAGCAGTTTAGTGGGGGAGCAGTACTTC.

This clonotype was recorded at least ten times. The V and J genes are TRBV6-2 or TRBV6-3 and TRBJ1-1, with D unclear. CDR3 length: 14 residues. Germline CDR1 MNHEY, CDR2 SVGEGT. V was pared by 3 bases and J by 1 base, with 9 bases between. Here the CDR3 DNA reads TGTGCCAGCAGTTATGGCACCTCGAACACTGAAGCTTTCTTT. Protein: CASSYGTSNTEAFF.

This clonotype was seen at least ten times. The rearrangement uses TRBV2 and TRBJ2-7; no definite D call. V was trimmed by 4 bases and J by 4 bases, leaving 11 bases between them. The length of the CDR3 is 13 residues. Germline assignment: CDR1 SNHLY and CDR2 FYNNEI. The DNA for the CDR3 is TGTGCCAGCAGTGTCGACCCCGGTTACGAGCAGTACTTC. Its translation is CASSVDPGYEQYF.

This clonotype was seen ten or more times. This chain joins TRBV6-1 and TRBJ2-7; D remains ambiguous. Germline V lookup: CDR1 MNHNS, CDR2 SASEGT. The CDR3 spans 11 residues. The V gene lost 7 bases and the J gene lost 3 bases, with 7 bases spanning the gap. Here the CDR3 DNA reads TGTGCCAGCATTTTTGGCTACGAGCAGTACTTC. Translating it yields CASIFGYEQYF.

The chain is built from TRBV24-1 and TRBJ2-7; D call uncertain. This CDR3 has 12 residues. CDR1 and CDR2 from the germline V gene are KGHDR and SFDVKD. Trimming removed 3 bases from V and 2 bases from J, with 4 bases in between. As DNA, the CDR3 is TGTGCCACCAGTGATGGCACCTACGAGCAGTACTTC. This translates into CATSDGTYEQYF.

The chain is built from TRBV20-1 and TRBJ2-2; tentatively, D is TRBD2 (5 bases). The CDR3 extends over 13 amino acids. Per the germline V gene, CDR1 is DFQATT and CDR2 is SNEGSKA (reference sequence). V was clipped by 6 bases and J by 1 base, with 9 bases between them. The CDR3 protein is CSAPRENTGELFF. The CDR3 DNA reads TGCAGTGCGCCCCGGGAGAACACCGGGGAGCTGTTTTTT.

The V call is TRBV25-1, the J call TRBJ2-5, with D possibly matching TRBD1 (7 bases). Germline V CDR1 and CDR2: MGHDK, SYGVNS. Trimming took 3 bases from V and 5 from J, leaving 19 bases between them. The CDR3 sequence is 16 residues long. This CDR3 is CASSENRGPGLETQYF. CDR3 bases: TGTGCCAGCAGTGAGAATAGGGGGCCGGGACTTGAGACCCAGTACTTC. The entire variable domain, with the rest obtained from reference TRBV25-1 and TRBJ2-5, is as follows: EADIYQTPRYLVIGTGKKITLECSQTMGHDKMYWYQQDPGMELHLIHYSYGVNSTEKGDLSSESTVSRIRTEHFPLTLESARPSHTSQYLCASSENRGPGLETQYFGPGTRLLVL.

CDR3 residues: CASSPTGEGYEQYF. DNA for the CDR3: TGTGCCAGCAGCCCGACAGGGGAAGGGTACGAGCAGTACTTC. This chain joins TRBV7-3 and TRBJ2-7; TRBD1 matches 8 bases. The CDR3 spans 14 residues. CDR1 and CDR2 (germline): SGHTA, FQGTGA. The trim removed 5 bases at V and 4 bases at J, leaving 7 bases unmatched.

This clonotype was observed at least ten times. The chain uses TRBV6-5 and TRBJ1-2; D unclear. This CDR3 comprises 12 residues. Germline V gene lookup returns CDR1 MNHEY and CDR2 SVGAGI. Trimming stripped 2 bases from V and 6 bases from J, with 7 bases between. This chain's CDR3 is CASSYNEDGYTF. CDR3 bases: TGTGCCAGCAGTTACAATGAGGATGGCTACACCTTC.

In its sample, this clonotype was seen a few times. The chain has TRBV9 and TRBJ1-2, with 7 positions matching TRBD1. The germline V gene encodes CDR1 SGDLS and CDR2 YYNGEE. Trimming removed 1 base from V and 8 bases from J; junction bases left unmatched: 14. The CDR3 contains 16 residues. The DNA for the CDR3 is TGTGCCAGCAGCGTACCAAAGAGAGGGGGCGCGGGGGGCTACACCTTC. Translated: CASSVPKRGGAGGYTF.

The chain has TRBV6-1 and TRBJ2-7; no reliable D call. Germline V gene sequence: CDR1 MNHNS, CDR2 SASEGT. The CDR3 contains 15 residues. V was pared by 6 bases and J by 6 bases, with 21 bases between. CDR3 bases: TGTGCCAGCAGGGAAAGACGGTGGGGAAGAATCGAGCAGTACTTC. It translates to CASRERRWGRIEQYF.

The chain links TRBV4-3 to TRBJ2-7, with D perhaps matching TRBD1 (5 bases). Trimming removed 0 bases from V and 1 base from J, with 13 bases in between. The CDR3 is 16 residues long. CDR1 and CDR2 from the germline V gene are LGHNA and YSLEER. CDR3 sequence: CASSQEGRQSSYEQYF. As DNA, the CDR3 is TGCGCCAGCAGCCAAGAGGGTCGACAGTCATCCTACGAGCAGTACTTC.

This clonotype was found many times. The gene calls are TRBV7-2 and TRBJ2-7; D uncertain. CDR1 is SGHTA and CDR2 is FQGNSA in the germline V gene. The germline V and J ends were trimmed by 2 bases and 1 base, with 9 bases remaining between them. The CDR3 totals 14 residues. The CDR3: CASSLRTASYEQYF. The CDR3 region has the DNA TGTGCCAGCAGCTTACGGACGGCTTCCTACGAGCAGTACTTC.

The chain is built from TRBV12-3 or TRBV12-4 and TRBJ1-1; D might be TRBD1 (5 bases). The CDR3 has 15 amino acids. The V end was cut by 6 bases, the J end by 6 bases, with 20 bases between. The CDR3 DNA reads as TGTGCCAGCAGGGCGGGGGGAGCAAGAATTCCTGAAGCTTTCTTT. Translating gives CASRAGGARIPEAFF.

This clonotype has ten or more counts. This chain links TRBV28 with TRBJ2-3; D is perhaps TRBD1 (6 bases). Germline lookup yields CDR1 MDHEN and CDR2 SYDVKM. This CDR3 has 11 residues. Trimming shortened V by 10 bases and J by 4 bases, and 9 bases separated the two germline ends. The CDR3 DNA sequence: TGTGCCATCCAGGGGTCAGATACGCAGTATTTT. Translated, it gives CAIQGSDTQYF.

This clonotype was counted at least ten times. The chain combines TRBV12-3 or TRBV12-4 with TRBJ1-5, with a possible D match to TRBD1 (5 bases). The CDR3 length is 14 residues. Trimming took 6 bases from V and 4 from J, leaving 13 bases between them. The CDR3 loop is CASSPGFNNQPQHF. The CDR3 DNA follows: TGTGCCAGCAGCCCAGGGTTTAATAATCAGCCCCAGCATTTT.

The chain couples TRBV12-3 or TRBV12-4 to TRBJ1-4, with 8 bases matching TRBD1. This CDR3 spans 14 amino acids. Trimming at V came to 6 bases and at J to 13 bases, leaving 13 bases not matched to a gene. In DNA, the CDR3 is TGTGCCAGCAGCCGTGACCGGACAGGGACTCGACTGTTTTTT. Amino acid sequence: CASSRDRTGTRLFF.

The chain carries TRBV28 and TRBJ2-5; D may be TRBD2 (7 bases). The germline V and J ends were trimmed by 7 bases and 5 bases, with 20 bases remaining between them. Germline V gene lookup returns CDR1 MDHEN and CDR2 SYDVKM. CDR3 length equals 15 residues. Here the CDR3 reads CASTISRGARETQYF. The CDR3 DNA is TGTGCCAGCACCATCTCCCGGGGGGCTAGGGAGACCCAGTACTTC.

The chain has TRBV27 and TRBJ2-3; TRBD2 agrees at 10 bases. Germline-derived CDR1 and CDR2 are MNHEY and SMNVEV (reference sequence). V lost 3 bases to trimming and J lost 4 bases; unmatched junction nucleotides: 7. CDR3 length equals 16 residues. The CDR3, as DNA: TGTGCCAGCAGTTTGCTAGGGAGCGGGAGGGCAGATACGCAGTATTTT. This sequence encodes CASSLLGSGRADTQYF.